This T cell receptor (beta chain) was observed in a study of CD8+ T cells in alopecia areata. Investigators isolated RNA and reverse transcribed it into cDNA to act as the sequencing template. The protocol was immunoSEQ multiplex PCR, while the TCRdb copy is restricted to in-frame clones and leaves out a portion. The sample gives roughly 150,000 clones, about three fifths of which show up once; approximately 4.8% is in the top ten. Germline CDR1 and CDR2: GTSNPN and SVGIG (reference sequence). CDR3 length equals 14 residues. Trimming removed 3 bases from V and 4 bases from J; junction bases left unmatched: 5.

The specimen sequenced was CD4+ T cells sorted from blood. The gene calls are TRBV30 and TRBJ1-4; TRBD1 aligns across 7 bases. This receptor was taken from a human donor in good health. CDR3 nucleotides: TGTGCCTGGAGCCGGACAGGAATTAATGAAAAACTGTTTTTT. Protein sequence: CAWSRTGINEKLFF.